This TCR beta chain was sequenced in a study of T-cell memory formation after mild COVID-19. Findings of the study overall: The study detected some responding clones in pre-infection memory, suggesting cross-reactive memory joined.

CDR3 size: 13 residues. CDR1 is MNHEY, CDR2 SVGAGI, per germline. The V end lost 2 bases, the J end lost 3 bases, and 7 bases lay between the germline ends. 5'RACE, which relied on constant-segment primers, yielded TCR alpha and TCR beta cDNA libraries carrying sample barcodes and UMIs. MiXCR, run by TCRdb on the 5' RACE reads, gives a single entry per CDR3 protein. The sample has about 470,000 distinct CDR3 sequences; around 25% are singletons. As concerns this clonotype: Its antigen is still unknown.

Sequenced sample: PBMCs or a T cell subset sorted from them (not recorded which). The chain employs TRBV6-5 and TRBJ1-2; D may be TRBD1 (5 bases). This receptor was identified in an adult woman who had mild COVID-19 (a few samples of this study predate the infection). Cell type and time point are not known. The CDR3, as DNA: TGTGCCAGCAGTTACCAGGGTTACTATGGCTACACCTTC. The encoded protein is CASSYQGYYGYTF.